The 22 T cell receptor beta chains in this list originate from one sample, sequenced in a study of cytomegalovirus exposure and HLA in healthy donors. The PCR employed 60 Vbeta primers together with 13 Jbeta primers. Profiling relied on immunoSEQ multiplex PCR, and the TCRdb table lists in-frame clones only, not all of them. This table holds about 48,000 clones. Source material: PBMCs. Every receptor here comes from a male donor in good health and CMV-seropositive.

This chain connects TRBV7-6 to TRBJ2-3; 11 bases fit TRBD2. Germline loops: CDR1 SGHVS, CDR2 FNYEAQ. J lost 2 bases, V lost 6 bases, and 7 bases had no gene match. The CDR3 has 16 amino acids. The CDR3 loop is CASSSGLAGLTDTQYF. The DNA for the CDR3 is TGTGCCAGCAGTTCTGGACTAGCGGGCCTCACAGATACGCAGTATTTT. Full variable domain (outside the CDR3, taken from reference TRBV7-6 and TRBJ2-3): GAGVSQSPRYKVTKRGQDVALRCDPISGHVSLYWYRQALGQGPEFLTYFNYEAQQDKSGLPNDRFSAERPEGSISTLTIQRTEQRDSAMYRCASSSGLAGLTDTQYFGPGTRLTVL.

The chain has TRBV4-1 and TRBJ1-2; maybe TRBD1 (5 bases). The CDR3 is 12 amino acids. V lost 4 bases and J 7 bases, leaving 10 bases between the germline ends. In germline, CDR1 is MGHRA, CDR2 YSYEKL. The CDR3 loop is CASSLWGGGYTF. For the CDR3, the DNA is TGCGCCAGCAGCCTTTGGGGGGGTGGCTACACCTTC.

The chain employs TRBV7-8 and TRBJ1-4; D may be TRBD1 (5 bases). This CDR3 is built from 16 residues. V dropped 6 bases and J dropped 5 bases, with 19 bases sitting between them. CDR1 SGHVS and CDR2 FQNEAQ come from the germline V gene. In DNA form, the CDR3 reads TGTGCCAGCAGTCACCCCCGACAGATAAGGAATGAAAAACTGTTTTTT. It specifies CASSHPRQIRNEKLFF.

The chain is built from TRBV30 and TRBJ1-1; no definite D call. Germline V gene sequence: CDR1 GTSNPN, CDR2 SVGIG (reference sequence). This CDR3 has 15 residues. The germline V and J ends were trimmed by 1 base and 0 bases, with 12 bases remaining between them. CDR3 in amino acids: CAWSAGRAMNTEAFF. CDR3 coding DNA: TGTGCCTGGAGTGCGGGGAGGGCGATGAACACTGAAGCTTTCTTT.

This chain's CDR3 is CASSPSGGARSEQFF. The CDR3 nucleotides are TGTGCCAGCAGCCCGAGCGGGGGGGCGCGGAGTGAGCAGTTCTTC. The rearrangement links TRBV4-2 to TRBJ2-1, with 10 nucleotides matching TRBD2. The V and J ends lost 4 bases and 9 bases, in that order; junction bases with no gene match: 9. This CDR3 is 15 amino acids long. Germline CDR1 and CDR2: LGHNA and YNFKEQ.

The chain carries TRBV7-9 and TRBJ2-1, with 10 positions matching TRBD2. The CDR3 is 16 amino acids. Germline lookup yields CDR1 SEHNR and CDR2 FQNEAQ (reference sequence). After removal of 0 bases from V and 7 bases from J, the junction contained 6 bases not matched to a gene. CDR3 region: CASSLARAGGRNEQFF. DNA of the CDR3: TGTGCCAGCAGCTTAGCGCGAGCGGGGGGGCGGAATGAGCAGTTCTTC. Complete variable domain (other parts from reference TRBV7-9 and TRBJ2-1): DTGVSQNPRHKITKRGQNVTFRCDPISEHNRLYWYRQTLGQGPEFLTYFQNEAQLEKSRLLSDRFSAERPKGSFSTLEIQRTEQGDSAMYLCASSLARAGGRNEQFFGPGTRLTVL.

The genes are TRBV5-1 and TRBJ2-2; no clear D gene. There are 13 residues in the CDR3. The V and J ends lost 0 bases and 8 bases respectively, with 8 bases between them. Germline V gene sequence: CDR1 SGHRS, CDR2 YFSETQ. The CDR3 nucleotides read TGCGCCAGCAGCTTGGCCGAGATGGGGGAGCTGTTTTTT. This gives the protein CASSLAEMGELFF. Variable domain in full (rest from reference TRBV5-1 and TRBJ2-2): KAGVTQTPRYLIKTRGQQVTLSCSPISGHRSVSWYQQTPGQGLQFLFEYFSETQRNKGNFPGRFSGRQFSNSRSEMNVSTLELGDSALYLCASSLAEMGELFFGEGSRLTVL.

CDR3 coding DNA: TGCGCCAGCAGCTTGGAGGAGACGGGCAATCAGCCCCAGCATTTT. Its translation is CASSLEETGNQPQHF. The chain links TRBV5-1 to TRBJ1-5; D gene ambiguous. Per germline, CDR1 SGHRS and CDR2 YFSETQ. The CDR3 is 15 residues long. V was trimmed by 0 bases and J by 2 bases, leaving 9 bases between them.

The chain recombines TRBV20-1 with TRBJ2-3; D ambiguous. CDR1 is DFQATT and CDR2 is SNEGSKA in the germline V gene (reference sequence). V was shortened by 1 base and J by 10 bases, with 9 bases between the two germline ends. CDR3 length: 11 amino acids. CDR3 protein: CSARVDQAQYF. CDR3 coding DNA: TGCAGTGCTAGAGTAGACCAGGCGCAGTATTTT.

The chain carries TRBV4-1 and TRBJ1-6; D gene uncertain. V was pared by 4 bases and J by 6 bases, with 16 bases between. This CDR3 is 16 amino acids long. Germline V lookup: CDR1 MGHRA, CDR2 YSYEKL. The CDR3 DNA follows: TGCGCCAGCAGCCTCCTCTCCCCGGGTTTTAATTCACCCCTCCACTTT. Protein product: CASSLLSPGFNSPLHF.

In nucleotides, the CDR3 is TGTGCCAGTAGTATAACGGGGACAGGGGCGGGGGAGACCCAGTACTTC. Protein: CASSITGTGAGETQYF. V and J are TRBV19 and TRBJ2-5; 10 bases agree with TRBD1. Trimming removed 2 bases from V and 5 bases from J; junction bases left unmatched: 8. The CDR3 runs to 16 residues. Germline CDR1 LNHDA, CDR2 SQIVND (reference sequence).

This rearrangement joins TRBV6-5 to TRBJ1-2, with D unclear. The length of the CDR3 is 11 residues. The germline V and J ends were trimmed by 5 bases and 7 bases, with 8 bases remaining between them. The germline V gene has CDR1 MNHEY and CDR2 SVGAGI. DNA for the CDR3: TGTGCCAGCAGTAACAGTGCTGGCTACACCTTC. This sequence encodes CASSNSAGYTF.

This chain joins TRBV7-3 and TRBJ2-1; 8 bases map to TRBD2. CDR1 and CDR2 (germline): SGHTA, FQGTGA. There are 16 residues in the CDR3. V shed 5 bases and J 4 bases; nucleotides not matched to a gene: 10. The CDR3 DNA reads as TGTGCCAGCAGCCCCCTGGCGGGGGGCAAATACAATGAGCAGTTCTTC. It is translated as CASSPLAGGKYNEQFF. Full variable domain (outside the CDR3, taken from reference TRBV7-3 and TRBJ2-1): GAGVSQTPSNKVTEKGKYVELRCDPISGHTALYWYRQSLGQGPEFLIYFQGTGAADDSGLPNDRFFAVRPEGSVSTLKIQRTERGDSAVYLCASSPLAGGKYNEQFFGPGTRLTVL.

The V call is TRBV11-2, the J call TRBJ2-7; D perhaps matches TRBD1 (6 bases). Germline loops: CDR1 SGHAT, CDR2 FQNNGV. The CDR3 is made up of 16 amino acids. V was pared by 6 bases and J by 4 bases, with 22 bases between. CDR3 DNA sequence: TGTGCCAGCAGGGCGTTTGGTGGGGGCGCGGCGTACGAGCAGTACTTC. It encodes CASRAFGGGAAYEQYF.

This chain joins TRBV19 and TRBJ1-1; D perhaps matches TRBD1 (5 bases). The CDR3 contains 14 residues. With 0 bases removed from V and 4 bases from J, the gap between germline ends came to 9 bases. Germline V lookup: CDR1 LNHDA, CDR2 SQIVND (reference sequence). The CDR3: CASSIDGRGTEAFF. In DNA, the CDR3 is TGTGCCAGTAGTATAGACGGGAGGGGCACTGAAGCTTTCTTT.

V usage is TRBV27 and J usage is TRBJ2-7, with TRBD1 matching over 8 bases. The CDR3 has 14 amino acids. Germline CDR1 MNHEY, CDR2 SMNVEV (reference sequence). Trimming at V came to 5 bases and at J to 3 bases, leaving 6 bases not matched to a gene. CDR3 amino acids: CASSHGGQVYEQYF. The CDR3 DNA reads TGTGCCAGCAGTCACGGGGGACAGGTCTACGAGCAGTACTTC.

The V and J genes are TRBV2 and TRBJ2-3, with 10 bases that match TRBD1. V lost 8 bases and J lost 4; bases outside the gene matches: 6. CDR3 length: 14 amino acids. Germline CDR1 is SNHLY and CDR2 is FYNNEI. CDR3 residues: CASAGTGVADTQYF. In DNA, the CDR3 is TGTGCCAGCGCAGGGACAGGGGTAGCAGATACGCAGTATTTT.

The chain links TRBV4-3 to TRBJ2-2, with D possibly being TRBD2 (5 bases). Germline assignment: CDR1 LGHNA and CDR2 YSLEER. V shed 1 base and J shed 3 bases, with 15 bases lying between them. This CDR3 contains 17 residues. CDR3 DNA: TGCGCCAGCAGCCAAGCCTTTTTCGGGGAATACACCGGGGAGCTGTTTTTT. It is translated as CASSQAFFGEYTGELFF.

The chain carries TRBV18 and TRBJ2-7; 9 bases map to TRBD1. Losses at the gene ends were 4 bases for V and 5 bases for J; bases not matched to a gene: 12. Germline V gene lookup returns CDR1 KGHSH and CDR2 LQKENI. CDR3 length: 16 residues. The CDR3 DNA sequence: TGTGCCAGCTCACTCCCCGGGACAGGGACGAGGAACGAGCAGTACTTC. It yields the protein CASSLPGTGTRNEQYF.

The V gene is TRBV5-1, the J gene TRBJ1-2; 8 bases map to TRBD1. Germline values: CDR1 SGHRS, CDR2 YFSETQ. Germline trimming cut 0 bases from V and 6 bases from J; bases unmatched to any gene: 1. CDR3 length: 13 amino acids. The CDR3 loop reads CASSLAGGDGYTF. The DNA for the CDR3 is TGCGCCAGCAGCTTGGCAGGGGGCGATGGCTACACCTTC.

The chain recombines TRBV9 with TRBJ2-5; D is undetermined. The CDR3 sequence is 14 residues long. Trimming removed 0 bases at V and 2 bases at J, with 8 bases between. Germline V CDR1 and CDR2: SGDLS, YYNGEE. The CDR3 nucleotides read TGTGCCAGCAGCGTAGACGGGTCTCAAGAGACCCAGTACTTC. This encodes CASSVDGSQETQYF. Together with reference TRBV9 and TRBJ2-5, the CDR3 gives the full variable domain: DSGVTQTPKHLITATGQRVTLRCSPRSGDLSVYWYQQSLDQGLQFLIQYYNGEERAKGNILERFSAQQFPDLHSELNLSSLELGDSALYFCASSVDGSQETQYFGPGTRLLVL.

The chain employs TRBV18 and TRBJ1-3; TRBD1 agrees at 7 bases. The CDR3 sequence is 16 residues long. The V and J ends lost 6 bases and 0 bases, in that order; junction bases with no gene match: 8. Germline CDR1 reads KGHSH; CDR2 reads LQKENI. The CDR3 is CASSQNRGSSGNTIYF. The CDR3 region has the DNA TGTGCCAGCTCCCAAAACAGGGGAAGCTCTGGAAACACCATATATTTT. Based on the CDR3 plus reference TRBV18 and TRBJ1-3, the full variable domain is NAGVMQNPRHLVRRRGQEARLRCSPMKGHSHVYWYRQLPEEGLKFMVYLQKENIIDESGMPKERFSAEFPKEGPSILRIQQVVRGDSAAYFCASSQNRGSSGNTIYFGEGSWLTVV.